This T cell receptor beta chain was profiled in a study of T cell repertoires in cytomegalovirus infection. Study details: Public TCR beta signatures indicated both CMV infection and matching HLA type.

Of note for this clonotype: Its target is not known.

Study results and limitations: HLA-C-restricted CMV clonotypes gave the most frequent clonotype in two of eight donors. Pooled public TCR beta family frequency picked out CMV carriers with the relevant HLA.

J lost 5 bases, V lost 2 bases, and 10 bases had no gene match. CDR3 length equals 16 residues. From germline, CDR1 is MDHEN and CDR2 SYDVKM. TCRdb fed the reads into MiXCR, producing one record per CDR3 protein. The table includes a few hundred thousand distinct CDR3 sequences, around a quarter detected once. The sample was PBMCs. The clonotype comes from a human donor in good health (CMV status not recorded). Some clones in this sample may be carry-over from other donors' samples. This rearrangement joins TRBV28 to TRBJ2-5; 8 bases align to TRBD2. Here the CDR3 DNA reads TGTGCCAGCAGTTTACGATCCAGCGGGAGAGGGGAGACCCAGTACTTC. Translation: CASSLRSSGRGETQYF.